This T cell receptor beta chain emerged from a study of cytomegalovirus exposure and HLA in healthy donors (dated by TCRdb to the late 2010s). Concerning the study at large: According to an earlier analysis of 450 to 650 of the donors, 150 million to 200 million T cells yielded 100 million or so unique TCR beta sequences and about 300 Gb of sequence data. Roughly 300 gigabases of sequencing data and 91 million or so unique TCR sequences made up an early release that covered 500 to 650 HLA-typed donors. Among the roughly 400 genotyped donors, around 81% belonged to the genetic ancestry cluster associated with self-reported Caucasian donors. The study aimed to test whether signatures of past pathogen exposure could be identified by cataloging public T cell receptors. The study profiled the T cell repertoires of 500 to 800 subjects by immunosequencing and related them to cytomegalovirus serostatus. Along with the approximately 650-subject first cohort, a separate validation cohort of over a hundred different subjects was used. High-throughput TCR immunosequencing, statistical association of individual TCRs with disease status, and machine learning were combined to predict cytomegalovirus infection status. A later analysis re-examined previously published TCR beta repertoires from several hundred donors and added high-resolution HLA genotyping to investigate patterns of TCR occurrence. Rather than drawing on any new phenotypic data, the later analysis identified candidate immune exposures from TCR beta sequences and the way those sequences occurred across donors. In an earlier analysis of 587 of the donors, high-throughput TCR beta sequencing was used to judge whether each TCR beta V gene segment behaved as functional or pseudogenic. Alongside the repertoire data, information on donor age, sex, ethnicity and CMV serostatus was compiled. In a later genetic analysis, genome-wide SNP genotypes for about 65% of the roughly 700 donors were used, and that subset was treated as a discovery cohort. Every repertoire in the discovery cohort had been generated on one and the same sequencing platform. HLA typing included class I and class II loci at four-digit resolution. The number of donors typed differed by locus, with 629-630 for A, B, C, DRB1 and DQB1, more than 500 for DQA1, 600 to 610 for DPA1, and 450 to 480 for DPB1. Roughly five DR-DQ haplotypes were handled as single units for association and clustering because linkage in the cohort was strong. Among under 450 genotyped donors of the cohort, an average of about 240,000 unique TCR beta nucleotide sequences were sequenced per donor, roughly 20% of them non-productive. Study-wide findings and limitations: At a false discovery rate of 0.05, a later analysis linked 16,951 TCR beta sequences to specific HLA alleles. Correlated functional status among segregating V segments might be attributable to linkage disequilibrium, but an unknown experimental factor could not be ruled out. Because counts were too low, seventeen rarely observed V segments, including chromosome 9 orphons, were excluded from the earlier analysis of a few hundred of the donors. According to a later analysis, most CMV-associated TCR beta chains appeared to be HLA-restricted, and the HLA associations seemed to be driven largely by CMV exposure. While some public TCRs were present in many individuals, most TCR sequences turned up only very rarely across donors. In a later genetic analysis, a missense DCLRE1C variant was associated with V-gene and J-gene trimming of TCR beta chains, and the association was replicated in an independent cohort. A further reported finding was that TCR beta sequences accurately predicted the HLA-A and HLA-B alleles for most subjects in the first cohort. In a later analysis, the rate of TCR association differed among HLA loci, with DRB1 alleles having the most associated TCRs and HLA-C alleles having the fewest. When HLA alleles, especially DR and DQ, strongly co-occurred, TCR associations were difficult to assign to individual alleles. A total of around 150 TCR beta chains were listed by the study as associated with cytomegalovirus. Because HLA typing was unavailable for some donors at each locus, only the typed subset was used in association tests. For the cohort, immune exposure information was limited to CMV serostatus. A later genetic analysis reported fewer N-insertions in productive TCRs among donors in an Asian-associated ancestry cluster than the roughly 700-donor mean. Broadly in line with IMGT annotations, most TCR beta V segments showed up in productive rearrangements about 87% or about 30% of the time in an earlier analysis of several hundred of the donors. The authors suggested that the approach could potentially be extended to other disease states and immunological phenotypes. Roughly uniform sequencing depth across donors was assumed in presence/absence analyses, although this assumption may not hold. Only TCR beta chains were sequenced in this cohort, and the absence of alpha or paired-chain data limited detectable features. Because the 87-base-pair reads could not distinguish some IMGT-functional V segments, including TRBV6-2 and TRBV6-3, those segments were excluded. A later analysis reported that several top co-occurrence clusters appeared linked to parvovirus B19, influenza, CMV and Epstein-Barr virus. A cluster of highly shared sequence variants was judged likely to represent a technical artifact of the sequencing pipeline. Cytomegalovirus status was reported to be diagnosed by the classifier with high specificity and sensitivity in both the original and validation cohorts. Compared with equally common non-associated chains, HLA-associated TCR beta chains in a later analysis were more clonally expanded and had lower generation probabilities. In vitro tests confirmed that three of the cytomegalovirus-associated TCR beta chains recognize cytomegalovirus antigens.

Worth noting for this clone: The target of this receptor is not known. No base quality information exists; no much larger clone differs at one position.

In total, roughly 710 healthy bone marrow donors made up the cohort. Cohort members were all nominally healthy when sampled, although unrecorded immune exposures were likely present. The donor tested CMV seronegative, placing the donor among the 350 or so seronegative members of the cohort. A peripheral blood sample was collected from each donor, and TCR beta sequencing was performed on peripheral blood mononuclear cells. Genomic DNA was extracted from the blood cell samples with the Qiagen DNeasy Blood Extraction Kit. CDR1 and CDR2 are read off the germline V gene as MDHEN and SYDVKM. Including cysteine and phenylalanine, the CDR3 has 14 amino acids. Of all the DNA, just the CDR3 is kept, 42 bases in frame from base 1. Cut back by 3 bases and 1 base, the V and J ends lie 7 bases apart. Library preparation was by the immunoSEQ multiplex PCR assay. For the multiplex PCR, a mixture combining 60 forward primers for TCR Vbeta segments and 13 reverse primers for TCR Jbeta segments was used. A multiplex PCR assay on genomic DNA amplified the CDR3 region of rearranged TCR beta genes. On the Illumina HiSeq System, the amplified TCR beta libraries were sequenced as 87-base-pair reads. Per the authors' processing: Across the 640 or so repertoires, a later analysis counted tens of millions of unique TCR beta chains, roughly 11 million of which were shared by at least two donors. Raw reads were error-corrected and collapsed into unique sequences with a nearest-neighbor algorithm that merged closely related sequences to remove PCR and sequencing errors. Alignment of CDR3 sequences to IMGT reference sequences was used to assign V, D and J gene segments. For a sequence to be retained, a match of at least six nucleotides was required to both a V gene segment and a J gene segment. A rearrangement counted as productive if the CDR3 had no stop codons and remained in frame with V and J, and every other rearrangement counted as non-productive. CDR3 was defined by IMGT convention, running from the second conserved V-encoded cysteine to the conserved J-encoded phenylalanine. Sequences without an unambiguous match to a single V gene segment were excluded from the earlier analysis of about 640 of the donors. In an earlier analysis of 450 to 700 of the donors, V segments were called functional above 56.7% productive rearrangements and were called segregating when the between-donor standard deviation exceeded 5%. A statistical classification framework was built for diagnosing cytomegalovirus status from the catalog of TCR beta chain sequences. In a later analysis, TCR nucleotide sequences were compared against IMGT/GENE-DB human TR gene sequences so that V and J genes could be assigned. Using the TCRdist pipeline, a later analysis assigned CDR3 sequences along with most-parsimonious VDJ recombination scenarios. In a later analysis, every TCR beta chain was defined by the combination of its CDR3 amino acid sequence and its V-gene family, and reads without a unique V-gene family were dropped. To address suspected cross-contamination and a sequencing artifact, a later analysis removed over 500 highly shared, low-generation-probability nucleotide sequences. In a later analysis, a clonal expansion index was calculated for each public chain from normalized within-repertoire ranks of inferred template counts. In a later analysis, generation probabilities were computed with a VDJ recombination model fitted to out-of-frame rearrangements, and the resulting probabilities were checked against IGoR. In a later analysis, hypergeometric tests were used to score TCR-TCR, TCR-HLA and TCR-CMV co-occurrence, with a repertoire-size bias correction applied to TCR pairs. False discovery rates were estimated in a later analysis by permuting HLA or CMV assignments 20 times. In a later analysis, co-occurring TCRs were grouped using DBSCAN, and TCRdist sequence similarity was added for clustering within HLA-allele-positive subsets. Co-occurrence clustering excluded repertoires with fewer than 30,000 or more than 120,000 public chains, plus five with anomalous nucleotide sharing. Here the immuneACCESS table is served through TCRdb, limited to in-frame sequences with V and J called. Missing clones are a known gap in these copies; in checked studies unresolved V genes cover under half, and the rest lacks a known reason. V, J and clone size are taken as reported in that table, and D and trimming were inferred from the DNA itself. This sample lists some 120,000 clones; about four fifths were detected once. Roughly 3.1% of the sample is in the top ten clones.

The TCR originated in a man under 40 in good health and CMV-seronegative. The specimen was PBMCs. Recombination connected TRBV28 to TRBJ1-5, with an unclear D gene assignment. The nucleotide sequence is TGTGCCAGCAGTTTTTATGGCAGCAATCAGCCCCAGCATTTT. Its translation is CASSFYGSNQPQHF.